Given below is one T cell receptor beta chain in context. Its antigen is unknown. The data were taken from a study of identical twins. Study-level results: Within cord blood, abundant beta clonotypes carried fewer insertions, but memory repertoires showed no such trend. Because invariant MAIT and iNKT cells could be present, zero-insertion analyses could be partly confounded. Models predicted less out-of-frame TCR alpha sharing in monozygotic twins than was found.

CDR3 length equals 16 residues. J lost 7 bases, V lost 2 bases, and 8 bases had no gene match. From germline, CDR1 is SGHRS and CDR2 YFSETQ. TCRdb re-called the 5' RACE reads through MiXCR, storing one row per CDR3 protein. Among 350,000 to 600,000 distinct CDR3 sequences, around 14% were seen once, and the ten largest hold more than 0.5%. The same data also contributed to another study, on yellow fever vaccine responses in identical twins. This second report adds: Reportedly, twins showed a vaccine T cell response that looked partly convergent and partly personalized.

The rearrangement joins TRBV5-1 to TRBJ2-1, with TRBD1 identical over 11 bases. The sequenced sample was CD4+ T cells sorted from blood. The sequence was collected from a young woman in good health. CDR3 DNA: TGCGCCAGCAGCTTCGCCGGGACAGGGGGTGGTAATGAGCAGTTCTTC. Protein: CASSFAGTGGGNEQFF. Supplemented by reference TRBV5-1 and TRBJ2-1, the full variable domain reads KAGVTQTPRYLIKTRGQQVTLSCSPISGHRSVSWYQQTPGQGLQFLFEYFSETQRNKGNFPGRFSGRQFSNSRSEMNVSTLELGDSALYLCASSFAGTGGGNEQFFGPGTRLTVL.